This T cell receptor (beta chain) was captured in a study of blood T cell repertoires in COVID-19 (dated by TCRdb to 2020 to 2021). The study in broad terms: Samples covering the acute and convalescent phases of COVID-19 were provided by collaborators in the United States, Italy and Spain. The prospective study material was composed of cDNA or gDNA derived from T cells, B-cell-depleted T cells, or PBMCs. The dataset comprised deeply sampled blood TCRbeta repertoires from subjects exposed to, actively infected with, or recovered from COVID-19. The repertoires were made available in a free public database intended to serve as a resource for research on the immune response to SARS-CoV-2. The samples were drawn from two sources: the first 160 participants of the ongoing ImmuneRACE study, and over 1,000 subjects contributed by 6 global collaborators. The sample metadata nearly always contained a de-identified subject ID, COVID-19 status, age in years and sex. Where available, HLA class I and class II types were taken from metadata supplied by the sample provider and were not determined by assay-based typing. The paper's findings and limits, for the study overall: The amount of clinical and demographic metadata varied by source and participant and was provided uncurated.

With respect to this clone: Its antigen has not been determined. No qualities accompany the bases; no much larger clone lies one base away.

Each collaborating institution followed its own protocols to collect whole blood in K2EDTA tubes. For TCRbeta analysis, collaborators shipped samples as frozen whole blood, isolated PBMCs, or DNA extracted from either of those sample types. The immunoSEQ Assay, a bias-controlled multiplex PCR, was used to amplify TCRbeta CDR3 regions from genomic DNA. The source study handled its data this way. The number of nucleated cells in each sample was estimated from the amplification of reference gene primers within the assay. To quantify the absolute abundance of each unique TCRbeta CDR3 rearrangement, sequence reads were collapsed and filtered. For each sample, productive Simpson clonality was calculated by taking the square root of Simpson's diversity index across productive rearrangements. Here the immuneACCESS table is served through TCRdb, limited to in-frame sequences with V and J called. Missing clones are a known gap in these copies; in checked studies unresolved V genes cover under half, and the rest lacks a known reason. The D gene and trimming were derived from the DNA, and the V and J assignments and clone size from that table. The table for this sample lists approximately 89,000 clones; 90% to 95% of them were counted only once. About 4.5% of the sample is taken by the ten largest.

The junction carries 16 bases between V and J, which are trimmed by 2 bases and 12 bases respectively. Including the terminal cysteine and phenylalanine, the CDR3 comprises 13 residues. The kept DNA is CDR3 alone, 39 bases in frame from the first base. According to the germline V gene (reference sequence), CDR1 reads PRHDT and CDR2 reads FYEKMQ. The sequencing sample was made of peripheral blood. The rearrangement combines TRBV13 with TRBJ1-2, with no confidently assigned D gene. This receptor was taken from a human donor with active COVID-19. The donor label of this sample is uncertain. The CDR3 reads as follows: CASSLPSGLGDTF. In nucleotide form, the sequence is TGTGCCAGCAGCTTACCCTCAGGTCTGGGCGACACCTTC.